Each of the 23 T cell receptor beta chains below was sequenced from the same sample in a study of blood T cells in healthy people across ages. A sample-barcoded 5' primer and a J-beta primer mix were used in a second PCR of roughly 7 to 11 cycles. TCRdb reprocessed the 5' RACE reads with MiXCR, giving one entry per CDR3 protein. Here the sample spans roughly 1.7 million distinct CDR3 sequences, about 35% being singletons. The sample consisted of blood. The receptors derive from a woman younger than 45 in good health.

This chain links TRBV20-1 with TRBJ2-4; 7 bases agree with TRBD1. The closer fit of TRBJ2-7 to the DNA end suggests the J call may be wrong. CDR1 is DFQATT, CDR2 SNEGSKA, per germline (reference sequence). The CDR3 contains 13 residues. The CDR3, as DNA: TGCAGTGCATCGGGACAGTGTTCCTACGAGCAGTACGTC. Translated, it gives CSASGQCSYEQYV.

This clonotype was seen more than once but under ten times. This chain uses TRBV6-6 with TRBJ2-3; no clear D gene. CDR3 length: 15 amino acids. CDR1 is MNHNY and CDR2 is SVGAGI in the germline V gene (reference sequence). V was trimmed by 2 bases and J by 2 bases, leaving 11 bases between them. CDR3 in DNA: TGTGCCAGCAGTTACCAGAACTCTCTCACAGATACGCAGTATTTT. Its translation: CASSYQNSLTDTQYF.

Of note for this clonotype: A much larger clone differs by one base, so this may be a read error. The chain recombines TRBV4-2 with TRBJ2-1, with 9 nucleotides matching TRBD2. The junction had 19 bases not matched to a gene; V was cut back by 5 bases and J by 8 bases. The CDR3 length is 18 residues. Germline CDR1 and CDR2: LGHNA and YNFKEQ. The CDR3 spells CASSKSPGRAGGYDEQFF. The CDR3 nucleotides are TGTGCCAGCAGCAAATCCCCGGGACGAGCGGGGGGTTACGATGAGCAGTTCTTC.

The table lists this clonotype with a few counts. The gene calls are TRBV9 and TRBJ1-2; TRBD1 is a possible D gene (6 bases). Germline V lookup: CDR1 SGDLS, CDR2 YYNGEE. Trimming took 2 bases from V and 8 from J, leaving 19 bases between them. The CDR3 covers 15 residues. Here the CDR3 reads CASSVRFGGATGYTF. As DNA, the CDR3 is TGTGCCAGCAGCGTCCGGTTCGGGGGGGCTACCGGCTACACCTTC. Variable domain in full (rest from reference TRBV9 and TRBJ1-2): DSGVTQTPKHLITATGQRVTLRCSPRSGDLSVYWYQQSLDQGLQFLIQYYNGEERAKGNILERFSAQQFPDLHSELNLSSLELGDSALYFCASSVRFGGATGYTFGSGTRLTVV.

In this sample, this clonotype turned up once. The CDR3 loop reads CASRTESFATGELFF. As DNA, the CDR3 is TGCGCCAGCAGAACGGAGAGCTTCGCGACCGGGGAGCTGTTTTTT. This chain links TRBV5-1 with TRBJ2-2; the D is unclear. The CDR3 contains 15 residues. V was trimmed by 5 bases and J by 5 bases, leaving 16 bases between them. Germline V CDR1 and CDR2: SGHRS, YFSETQ.

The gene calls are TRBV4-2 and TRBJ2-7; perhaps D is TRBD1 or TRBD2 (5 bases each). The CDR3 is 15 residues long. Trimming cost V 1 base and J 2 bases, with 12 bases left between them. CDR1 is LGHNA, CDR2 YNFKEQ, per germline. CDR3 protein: CASSQGGTHTYEQYF. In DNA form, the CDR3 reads TGTGCCAGCAGCCAAGGGGGGACCCATACCTACGAGCAGTACTTC.

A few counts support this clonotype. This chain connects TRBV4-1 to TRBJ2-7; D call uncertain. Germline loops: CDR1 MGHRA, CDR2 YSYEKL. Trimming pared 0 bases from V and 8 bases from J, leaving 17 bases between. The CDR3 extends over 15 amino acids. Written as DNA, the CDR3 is TGCGCCAGCAGCCAAGAGTTCCCTTTTTCGACCCAGCAGTACTTC. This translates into CASSQEFPFSTQQYF.

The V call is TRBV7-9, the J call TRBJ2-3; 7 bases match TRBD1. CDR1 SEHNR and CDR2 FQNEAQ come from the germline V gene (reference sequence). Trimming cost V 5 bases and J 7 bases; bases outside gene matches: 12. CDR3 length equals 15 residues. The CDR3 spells CASSPFGDSLNTQYF. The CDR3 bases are TGTGCCAGCAGCCCGTTCGGGGACAGCCTTAATACGCAGTATTTT.

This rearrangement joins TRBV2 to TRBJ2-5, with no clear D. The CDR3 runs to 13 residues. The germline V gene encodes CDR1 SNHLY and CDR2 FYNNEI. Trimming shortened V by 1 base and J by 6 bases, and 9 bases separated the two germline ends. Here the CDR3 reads CASSEVPGQTQYF. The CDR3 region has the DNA TGTGCCAGCAGTGAAGTTCCGGGTCAGACCCAGTACTTC.

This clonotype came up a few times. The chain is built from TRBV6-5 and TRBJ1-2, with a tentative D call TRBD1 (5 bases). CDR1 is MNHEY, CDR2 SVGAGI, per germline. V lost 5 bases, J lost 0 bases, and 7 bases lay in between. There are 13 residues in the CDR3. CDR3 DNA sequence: TGTGCCAGCAGTAAACAGGCTAACTATGGCTACACCTTC. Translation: CASSKQANYGYTF.

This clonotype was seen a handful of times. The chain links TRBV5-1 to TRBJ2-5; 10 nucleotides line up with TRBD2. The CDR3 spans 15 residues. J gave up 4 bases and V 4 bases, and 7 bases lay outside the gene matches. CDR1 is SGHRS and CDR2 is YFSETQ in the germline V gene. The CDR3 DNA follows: TGCGCCAGCAGCATAGGACTAGCGGTGGGAGAGACCCAGTACTTC. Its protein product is CASSIGLAVGETQYF. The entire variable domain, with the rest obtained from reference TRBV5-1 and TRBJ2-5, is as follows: KAGVTQTPRYLIKTRGQQVTLSCSPISGHRSVSWYQQTPGQGLQFLFEYFSETQRNKGNFPGRFSGRQFSNSRSEMNVSTLELGDSALYLCASSIGLAVGETQYFGPGTRLLVL.

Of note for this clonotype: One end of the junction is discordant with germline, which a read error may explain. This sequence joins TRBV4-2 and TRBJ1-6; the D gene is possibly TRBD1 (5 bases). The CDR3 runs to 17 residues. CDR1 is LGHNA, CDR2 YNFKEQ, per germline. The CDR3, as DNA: TGTGCCAGCAGCCGACTCAACGGGGGAGGGTATAATTCACCCTTCCACTTT. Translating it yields CASSRLNGGGYNSPFHF.

CDR3 sequence: CASSLFRNTDTQYF. DNA of the CDR3: TGTGCCAGCAGCTTGTTCAGAAACACAGATACGCAGTATTTT. The chain uses TRBV5-6 and TRBJ2-3, with no clear D. Germline values: CDR1 SGHDT, CDR2 YYEEEE. The CDR3 is 14 residues long. V lost 1 base, J lost 2 bases, and 8 bases lay in between.

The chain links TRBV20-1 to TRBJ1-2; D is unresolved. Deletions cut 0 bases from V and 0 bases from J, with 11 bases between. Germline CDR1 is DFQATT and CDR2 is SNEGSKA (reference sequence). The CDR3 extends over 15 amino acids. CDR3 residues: CSARDRVKPNYGYTF. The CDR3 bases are TGCAGTGCTAGAGACCGGGTCAAACCTAACTATGGCTACACCTTC.

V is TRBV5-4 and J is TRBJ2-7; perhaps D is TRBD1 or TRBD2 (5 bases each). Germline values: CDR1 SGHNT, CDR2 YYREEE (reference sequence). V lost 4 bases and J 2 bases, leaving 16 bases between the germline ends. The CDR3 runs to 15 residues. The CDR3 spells CASSAPGPSTYEQYF. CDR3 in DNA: TGTGCCAGCAGCGCCCCGGGACCTAGCACCTACGAGCAGTACTTC. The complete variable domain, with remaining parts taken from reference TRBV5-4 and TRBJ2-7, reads ETGVTQSPTHLIKTRGQQVTLRCSSQSGHNTVSWYQQALGQGPQFIFQYYREEENGRGNFPPRFSGLQFPNYSSELNVNALELDDSALYLCASSAPGPSTYEQYFGPGTRLTVT.

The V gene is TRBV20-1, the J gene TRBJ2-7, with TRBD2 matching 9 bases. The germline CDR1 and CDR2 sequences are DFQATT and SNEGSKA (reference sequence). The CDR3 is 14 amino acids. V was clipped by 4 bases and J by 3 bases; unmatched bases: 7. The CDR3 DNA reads TGCAGTGCTACAGGGACTAGCAGTCTCTACGAGCAGTACTTC. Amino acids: CSATGTSSLYEQYF.

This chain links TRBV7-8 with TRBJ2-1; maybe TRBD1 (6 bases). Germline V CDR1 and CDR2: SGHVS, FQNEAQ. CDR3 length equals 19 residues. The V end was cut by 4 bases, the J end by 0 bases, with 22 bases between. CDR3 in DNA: TGTGCCAGCAGCTCAGACAGGTCATTCGTCATTAGCTCCTACAATGAGCAGTTCTTC. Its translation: CASSSDRSFVISSYNEQFF.

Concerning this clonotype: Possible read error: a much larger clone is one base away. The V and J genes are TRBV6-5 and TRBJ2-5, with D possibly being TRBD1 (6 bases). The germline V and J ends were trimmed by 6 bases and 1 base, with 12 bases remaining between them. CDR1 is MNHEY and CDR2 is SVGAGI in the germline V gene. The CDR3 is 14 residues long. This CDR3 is CASSHDRIQETQYF. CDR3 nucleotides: TGTGCCAGCAGCCACGACAGGATCCAAGAGACCCAGTACTTC.

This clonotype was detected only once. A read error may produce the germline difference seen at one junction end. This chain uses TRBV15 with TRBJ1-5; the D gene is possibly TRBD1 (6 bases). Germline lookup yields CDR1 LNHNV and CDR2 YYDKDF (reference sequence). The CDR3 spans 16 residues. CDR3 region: CATSRGRGAQNRPQHF. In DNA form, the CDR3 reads TGTGCCACCAGCAGAGGACGGGGGGCGCAGAATCGGCCCCAGCATTTT.

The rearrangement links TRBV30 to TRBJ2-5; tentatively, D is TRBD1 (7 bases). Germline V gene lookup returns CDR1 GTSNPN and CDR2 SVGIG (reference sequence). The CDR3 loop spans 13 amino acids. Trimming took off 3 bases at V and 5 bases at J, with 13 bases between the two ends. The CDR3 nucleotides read TGTGCCTGGAGGGGGGACAGCGGGGAGACCCAGTACTTC. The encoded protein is CAWRGDSGETQYF.

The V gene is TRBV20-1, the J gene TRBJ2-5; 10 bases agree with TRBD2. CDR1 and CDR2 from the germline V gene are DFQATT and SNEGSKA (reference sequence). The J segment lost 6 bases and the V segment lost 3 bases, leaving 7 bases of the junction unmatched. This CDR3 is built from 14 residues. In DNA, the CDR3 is TGCAGTGCTAGCGCTAGCGGGGGACTAAAGACCCAGTACTTC. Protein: CSASASGGLKTQYF.

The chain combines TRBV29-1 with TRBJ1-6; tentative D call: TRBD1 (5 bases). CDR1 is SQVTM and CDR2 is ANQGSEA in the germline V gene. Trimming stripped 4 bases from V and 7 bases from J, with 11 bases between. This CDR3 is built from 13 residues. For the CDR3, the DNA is TGCAGCGTTGGAGGGGAGAGGAATTCACCCCTCCACTTT. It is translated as CSVGGERNSPLHF. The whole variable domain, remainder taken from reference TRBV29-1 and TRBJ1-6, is SAVISQKPSRDICQRGTSLTIQCQVDSQVTMMFWYRQQPGQSLTLIATANQGSEATYESGFVIDKFPISRPNLTFSTLTVSNMSPEDSSIYLCSVGGERNSPLHFGNGTRLTVT.

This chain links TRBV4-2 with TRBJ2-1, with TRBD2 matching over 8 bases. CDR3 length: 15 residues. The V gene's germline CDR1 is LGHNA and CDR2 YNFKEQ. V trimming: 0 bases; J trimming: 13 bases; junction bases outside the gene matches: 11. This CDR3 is CASSQDESSGVHQFF. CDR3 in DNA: TGTGCCAGCAGCCAAGATGAGAGTAGCGGGGTGCACCAGTTCTTC.